What follows are 27 T cell receptor beta chains derived from one specimen sequenced in a study of OX40 agonist ivuxolimab in advanced cancers. TCRdb keeps only in-frame clones here, not all; method: immunoSEQ multiplex PCR. The sample has under 100,000 clones; about nine tenths are singletons. Sample: CD4+ or CD8+ T cells sorted from blood, taken in a trial of the OX40 agonist ivuxolimab. The receptors derive from an adult with an advanced solid tumor such as melanoma, head and neck, liver or kidney cancer.

V and J are TRBV7-6 and TRBJ2-1; 13 nucleotides align to TRBD2. V was clipped by 4 bases and J by 7 bases; unmatched bases: 10. The CDR3 length is 17 residues. Germline loops: CDR1 SGHVS, CDR2 FNYEAQ. The CDR3 bases are TGTGCCAGCAGCTCCGCTACTAGCGGGGGGGCTTGGAATGAGCAGTTCTTC. Translated: CASSSATSGGAWNEQFF.

The rearrangement uses TRBV7-6 and TRBJ2-2, with D perhaps assigned TRBD1 or TRBD2 (5 bases each). The CDR3 totals 13 residues. The V and J ends lost 5 bases and 6 bases respectively, with 10 bases between them. CDR1 SGHVS and CDR2 FNYEAQ come from the germline V gene. Here the CDR3 DNA reads TGTGCCAGCAGCCATCTGGGGGCCGGGGAGCTGTTTTTT. It is translated as CASSHLGAGELFF.

The chain recombines TRBV7-9 with TRBJ2-1; D gene unclear. CDR1 SEHNR and CDR2 FQNEAQ come from the germline V gene (reference sequence). This CDR3 has 12 amino acids. Trimming left V 5 bases short and J 8 bases short, with 10 bases between. Written as DNA, the CDR3 is TGTGCCAGCAGCGGTTTGCGTTATGAGCAGTTCTTC. Encoded protein: CASSGLRYEQFF.

The chain uses TRBV4-2 and TRBJ2-7, with D maybe TRBD2 (7 bases). V lost 1 base, J lost 4 bases, and 11 bases lay in between. Germline CDR1 LGHNA, CDR2 YNFKEQ. This CDR3 is 14 amino acids long. The CDR3, as DNA: TGTGCCAGCAGCCAAGCACAGGGAGGGTACGAGCAGTACTTC. Its translation is CASSQAQGGYEQYF.

This sequence joins TRBV5-1 and TRBJ2-7; a possible D gene is TRBD2 (6 bases). The germline CDR1 and CDR2 sequences are SGHRS and YFSETQ. The CDR3 sequence is 17 residues long. The ends were cut back, 0 bases at V and 0 bases at J, with 16 bases in the middle. In nucleotides, the CDR3 is TGCGCCAGCAGCTTGGAAACCCCGGTGGGGGGCTCCTACGAGCAGTACTTC. It yields the protein CASSLETPVGGSYEQYF.

The chain uses TRBV5-6 and TRBJ2-5; 8 bases are a match to TRBD1. Losses at the gene ends were 2 bases for V and 4 bases for J; bases not matched to a gene: 10. The CDR3 runs 16 residues. The V gene's germline CDR1 is SGHDT and CDR2 YYEEEE. In DNA form, the CDR3 reads TGTGCCAGCAGCTTAGGGGCAGGGGGCGGGCGAGAGACCCAGTACTTC. Translating gives CASSLGAGGGRETQYF. The entire variable domain, with the rest obtained from reference TRBV5-6 and TRBJ2-5, is as follows: DAGVTQSPTHLIKTRGQQVTLRCSPKSGHDTVSWYQQALGQGPQFIFQYYEEEERQRGNFPDRFSGHQFPNYSSELNVNALLLGDSALYLCASSLGAGGGRETQYFGPGTRLLVL.

CDR3 region: CSVSGTGRSSYEQYF. In DNA form, the CDR3 reads TGCAGCGTTTCCGGGACAGGCAGGAGCTCCTACGAGCAGTACTTC. The rearrangement uses TRBV29-1 and TRBJ2-7; TRBD1 aligns across 8 bases. Looked up from germline, CDR1 is SQVTM and CDR2 is ANQGSEA. CDR3 length equals 15 residues. V was clipped by 5 bases and J by 0 bases; unmatched bases: 9.

This chain connects TRBV11-2 to TRBJ1-4; D not certain. Trimming removed 5 bases at V and 0 bases at J, with 13 bases between. CDR1 and CDR2 from the germline V gene are SGHAT and FQNNGV. This CDR3 is built from 16 residues. In DNA, the CDR3 is TGTGCCAGCAGCATGTGGGGATTGGCAACTAATGAAAAACTGTTTTTT. It encodes CASSMWGLATNEKLFF. Based on the CDR3 plus reference TRBV11-2 and TRBJ1-4, the full variable domain is EAGVAQSPRYKIIEKRQSVAFWCNPISGHATLYWYQQILGQGPKLLIQFQNNGVVDDSQLPKDRFSAERLKGVDSTLKIQPAKLEDSAVYLCASSMWGLATNEKLFFGSGTQLSVL.

V and J are TRBV10-1 and TRBJ2-5, with D unclear. Between the trimmed V and J ends, which lost 3 bases and 3 bases, there was a span of 11 bases. Germline V lookup: CDR1 WNHNN, CDR2 SYGVQD (reference sequence). The CDR3 totals 14 residues. The CDR3 bases are TGCGCCAGCAGTGAATCGGAATCTAAAGAGACCCAGTACTTC. It specifies CASSESESKETQYF.

The chain links TRBV6-5 to TRBJ2-1; no clear D gene. This CDR3 spans 13 amino acids. CDR1 and CDR2 (germline): MNHEY, SVGAGI. Between the trimmed V and J ends, which lost 5 bases and 2 bases, there was a span of 7 bases. The CDR3 bases are TGTGCCAGCAGTGAAAGTCCCTACAATGAGCAGTTCTTC. This gives the protein CASSESPYNEQFF.

The chain carries TRBV7-2 and TRBJ2-1; possible D gene TRBD1, 5 bases. CDR1 and CDR2 (germline): SGHTA, FQGNSA. The CDR3 spans 11 residues. The V end was cut by 5 bases, the J end by 10 bases, with 9 bases between. This CDR3 reads CASSETVEQFF. Written as DNA, the CDR3 is TGTGCCAGCAGCGAGACAGTAGAGCAGTTCTTC.

V gene TRBV18 combines with J gene TRBJ2-3; weak D call: TRBD1 (5 bases). CDR1 KGHSH and CDR2 LQKENI come from the germline V gene. V lost 0 bases to trimming and J lost 5 bases, with 18 bases between them. This CDR3 spans 17 amino acids. CDR3 DNA: TGTGCCAGCTCACCACCTGGCAGGGCGACCTTAGTAGATACGCAGTATTTT. Its protein product is CASSPPGRATLVDTQYF.

V is TRBV27 and J is TRBJ2-5; 11 nucleotides line up with TRBD1. CDR3 length equals 14 residues. From germline, CDR1 is MNHEY and CDR2 SMNVEV (reference sequence). V lost 2 bases and J lost 5; bases outside the gene matches: 1. The CDR3 region has the DNA TGTGCCAGCAGTTTAGGGACAGGGGGGGAGACCCAGTACTTC. Translation gives CASSLGTGGETQYF.

The gene calls are TRBV10-2 and TRBJ1-2, with 8 bases fitting TRBD1. V lost 8 bases and J lost 5; bases outside the gene matches: 7. CDR1 and CDR2 (germline): WSHSY, SAAADI. The CDR3 length is 13 residues. This chain's CDR3 is CASADRDGYGYTF. The CDR3 bases are TGCGCCAGCGCGGACAGGGATGGGTATGGCTACACCTTC.

V is TRBV29-1 and J is TRBJ2-7, with TRBD2 matching over 7 bases. CDR1 is SQVTM and CDR2 is ANQGSEA in the germline V gene. CDR3 length equals 15 residues. V shed 6 bases and J 2 bases; nucleotides not matched to a gene: 13. DNA for the CDR3: TGCAGCGTCCGAGCTGATGGACTAGGTCCCTACGAGCAGTACTTC. Protein: CSVRADGLGPYEQYF.

The rearrangement links TRBV4-1 to TRBJ1-1; D is ambiguous. Germline V gene sequence: CDR1 MGHRA, CDR2 YSYEKL. The CDR3 consists of 13 residues. V lost 1 base and J 3 bases, leaving 6 bases between the germline ends. CDR3 residues: CASSQVPDTEAFF. The DNA of the CDR3 is TGCGCCAGCAGCCAAGTCCCGGACACTGAAGCTTTCTTT.

The V call is TRBV27, the J call TRBJ1-1; D perhaps matches TRBD1 (5 bases). The CDR3 has 14 residues. Per germline, CDR1 MNHEY and CDR2 SMNVEV (reference sequence). V was cut by 3 bases and J by 3 bases, with 11 bases left in between. Written as DNA, the CDR3 is TGTGCCAGCAGTTTCACCGAGGGGCACACTGAAGCTTTCTTT. Its protein is CASSFTEGHTEAFF.

The rearrangement joins TRBV5-4 to TRBJ2-7; 7 bases are shared with TRBD2. V trimming: 2 bases; J trimming: 0 bases; junction bases outside the gene matches: 5. Germline V gives CDR1 SGHNT, CDR2 YYREEE (reference sequence). The CDR3 has 15 amino acids. In DNA, the CDR3 is TGTGCCAGCAGCTTTAGGGGAGGGATCTCCTACGAGCAGTACTTC. Translation: CASSFRGGISYEQYF.

The chain uses TRBV5-1 and TRBJ1-4; D unclear. The germline V and J ends were trimmed by 0 bases and 7 bases, with 4 bases remaining between them. The germline V gene encodes CDR1 SGHRS and CDR2 YFSETQ. The CDR3 covers 12 residues. The CDR3 reads CASSLVVEKLFF. The CDR3 DNA reads as TGCGCCAGCAGCTTGGTGGTTGAAAAACTGTTTTTT.

This chain links TRBV7-2 with TRBJ2-2; D call uncertain. Germline CDR1 SGHTA, CDR2 FQGNSA. The CDR3 has 18 residues. Trimming took off 1 base at V and 1 base at J, with 16 bases between the two ends. In DNA form, the CDR3 reads TGTGCCAGCAGCTTAGTTGTAGGGTTACTCATGAACACCGGGGAGCTGTTTTTT. Amino acid sequence: CASSLVVGLLMNTGELFF. Together with reference TRBV7-2 and TRBJ2-2, the CDR3 gives the full variable domain: GAGVSQSPSNKVTEKGKDVELRCDPISGHTALYWYRQSLGQGLEFLIYFQGNSAPDKSGLPSDRFSAERTGGSVSTLTIQRTQQEDSAVYLCASSLVVGLLMNTGELFFGEGSRLTVL.

The genes are TRBV10-3 and TRBJ1-2; D gene ambiguous. The CDR3 length is 14 residues. The germline CDR1 and CDR2 sequences are ENHRY and SYGVKD. Trimming took off 7 bases at V and 8 bases at J, with 20 bases between the two ends. The DNA of the CDR3 is TGTGCCATCACCCAGCCCCAAGGCCCGACGGGCTACACCTTC. Residues: CAITQPQGPTGYTF.

This clone was observed a few times. The CDR3 DNA is TGTGCCAGCAGTTTAACCGCACCGACAGGGGACGAGCAGTACTTC. Translated: CASSLTAPTGDEQYF. The chain carries TRBV27 and TRBJ2-7; 8 bases fit TRBD1. V shed 2 bases, J shed 5 bases, and the junction held 8 bases outside the gene matches. Per the germline V gene, CDR1 is MNHEY and CDR2 is SMNVEV (reference sequence). This CDR3 has 15 amino acids.

CDR3 amino acids: CASSLREVNEQYF. CDR3 DNA sequence: TGTGCCAGCTCACTAAGGGAAGTCAACGAGCAGTACTTC. This chain links TRBV18 with TRBJ2-7; D is undetermined. There are 13 residues in the CDR3. The germline gives CDR1 KGHSH, CDR2 LQKENI. V was cut by 4 bases and J by 5 bases, with 12 bases left in between.

This clone appeared a single time. The chain employs TRBV5-4 and TRBJ2-7, with a weak D call TRBD2 (6 bases). The CDR3 loop spans 15 amino acids. Germline loops: CDR1 SGHNT, CDR2 YYREEE (reference sequence). Trimming removed 4 bases from V and 5 bases from J, with 19 bases in between. CDR3 coding DNA: TGTGCCAGCAGCGGGGAGGCGAAAGGGTTCCACGAGCAGTACTTC. It encodes CASSGEAKGFHEQYF.

The chain uses TRBV11-3 and TRBJ2-1; 7 bases map to TRBD1. Per germline, CDR1 SGHNT and CDR2 YENEEA. The CDR3 has 15 amino acids. V was clipped by 4 bases and J by 2 bases; unmatched bases: 5. This CDR3 is CASSSRTGPYNEQFF. CDR3 nucleotide sequence: TGTGCCAGCAGCTCCCGGACAGGTCCCTACAATGAGCAGTTCTTC.

The chain couples TRBV5-4 to TRBJ1-4, with TRBD1 as a possible D gene (5 bases). CDR1 is SGHNT and CDR2 is YYREEE in the germline V gene (reference sequence). This CDR3 region has 15 residues. Between the trimmed V and J ends, which lost 0 bases and 2 bases, there was a span of 8 bases. CDR3 amino acids: CASSLGWGTNEKLFF. The CDR3 DNA reads as TGTGCCAGCAGCTTGGGATGGGGGACTAATGAAAAACTGTTTTTT.

The J gene is TRBJ1-5, the V gene TRBV27; D call uncertain. Germline V CDR1 and CDR2: MNHEY, SMNVEV (reference sequence). The CDR3 is made up of 14 amino acids. V was shortened by 6 bases and J by 1 base, with 10 bases between the two germline ends. The CDR3 loop reads CASRPRTSNQPQHF. In nucleotides, the CDR3 is TGTGCCAGCAGGCCTCGAACGAGCAATCAGCCCCAGCATTTT.